This passage covers 22 T cell receptor beta chains from one sample sequenced in a study of post-analysis software for immune sequencing data. These TCRs are of unknown antigen specificity. Study results and limitations: Patients carried 4 or 5 TRBV segments more frequently than controls did, and TRBV5-6, TRBV5-1 and TRBV20-1 were among them.

Incorporated into the TCR beta cDNA libraries were unique molecular identifiers, which served to reduce PCR and sequencing biases. TCRdb re-derived calls from the PCR reads in MiXCR, one entry per CDR3 protein. This repertoire shows around 500,000 distinct CDR3 sequences, around a third found once; its top ten account for roughly 6%. Sequenced material: blood. These TCRs come from a girl aged 2 to 17 with multiple sclerosis.

In this sample, this clonotype turned up a few times. The J gene is TRBJ2-3, the V gene TRBV6-2 or TRBV6-3; 11 positions agree with TRBD2. The V segment lost 2 bases and the J segment 2 bases; nucleotides outside the gene matches: 3. Germline CDR1 and CDR2: MNHEY and SVGEGT. The CDR3 has 16 amino acids. The CDR3 sequence is CASSYPLAGDTDTQYF. CDR3 bases: TGTGCCAGCAGTTACCCACTAGCGGGGGACACAGATACGCAGTATTTT.

This clonotype was counted at least ten times. This chain connects TRBV4-1 to TRBJ2-5; TRBD2 matches 10 bases. V was clipped by 4 bases and J by 5 bases; unmatched bases: 1. The germline V gene encodes CDR1 MGHRA and CDR2 YSYEKL. This CDR3 is built from 13 residues. This CDR3 is CASSPTSGETQYF. The CDR3 DNA reads TGCGCCAGCAGCCCGACTAGCGGGGAGACCCAGTACTTC.

The chain is built from TRBV11-2 and TRBJ2-3, with a tentative D call TRBD2 (6 bases). Trimming took 5 bases from V and 5 from J, leaving 14 bases between them. The CDR3 extends over 14 amino acids. Germline V gene lookup returns CDR1 SGHAT and CDR2 FQNNGV. The CDR3: CASSLGRGKDTQYF. Written as DNA, the CDR3 is TGTGCCAGCAGCCTCGGGCGGGGCAAAGATACGCAGTATTTT.

This sequence joins TRBV10-3 and TRBJ1-4, with TRBD1 matching over 9 bases. Looked up from germline, CDR1 is ENHRY and CDR2 is SYGVKD. Trimming at V came to 0 bases and at J to 5 bases, leaving 13 bases not matched to a gene. CDR3 size: 19 residues. The CDR3 region is CAISESKQGARLKNEKLFF. Here the CDR3 DNA reads TGTGCCATCAGTGAGTCGAAACAGGGGGCGCGACTAAAGAATGAAAAACTGTTTTTT.

The chain combines TRBV15 with TRBJ1-2; TRBD1 agrees at 9 bases. Per the germline V gene, CDR1 is LNHNV and CDR2 is YYDKDF (reference sequence). The length of the CDR3 is 13 residues. J lost 6 bases, V lost 3 bases, and 2 bases had no gene match. CDR3 residues: CATSRDRGDGYTF. In nucleotides, the CDR3 is TGTGCCACCAGCAGGGACAGGGGTGATGGCTACACCTTC.

V gene TRBV20-1 combines with J gene TRBJ2-1; D unresolved. The CDR3 loop spans 15 amino acids. CDR1 and CDR2 from the germline V gene are DFQATT and SNEGSKA (reference sequence). V was cut by 2 bases and J by 0 bases, with 11 bases left in between. The CDR3 loop is CSARRPRTSYNEQFF. The CDR3 region has the DNA TGCAGTGCTAGAAGGCCACGCACCTCCTACAATGAGCAGTTCTTC.

Only a few counts were recorded for this clonotype. The chain employs TRBV5-8 and TRBJ1-1, with D tentatively TRBD1 (5 bases). Germline V gene sequence: CDR1 SGHTS, CDR2 YDEGEE. V gave up 2 bases and J gave up 6 bases, with 20 bases separating them. This CDR3 is 16 amino acids long. For the CDR3, the DNA is TGTGCCAGCAGCTTCCCCCGGGGGTTGGTTTTCCCTGAAGCTTTCTTT. Translation: CASSFPRGLVFPEAFF.

The chain joins TRBV5-6 to TRBJ2-7; a weak D match, TRBD1 (6 bases). The CDR3 is 13 amino acids. Germline V gene lookup returns CDR1 SGHDT and CDR2 YYEEEE. V was pared by 2 bases and J by 5 bases, with 11 bases between. For the CDR3, the DNA is TGTGCCAGCAGCTTAACAGGGTTCCACGAGCAGTACTTC. This sequence encodes CASSLTGFHEQYF.

This clonotype was recorded once. The chain uses TRBV10-3 and TRBJ1-1; D gene ambiguous. The CDR3 has 12 residues. V shed 3 bases and J shed 3 bases, with 5 bases lying between them. Germline V gives CDR1 ENHRY, CDR2 SYGVKD. Here the CDR3 reads CAISDADTEAFF. The CDR3 DNA reads as TGTGCCATCAGTGATGCGGACACTGAAGCTTTCTTT.

The chain joins TRBV20-1 to TRBJ1-2; D ambiguous. Trimming pared 3 bases from V and 0 bases from J, leaving 11 bases between. This CDR3 region has 14 residues. Germline assignment: CDR1 DFQATT and CDR2 SNEGSKA (reference sequence). CDR3 in amino acids: CSARLITTNYGYTF. For the CDR3, the DNA is TGCAGTGCTAGGCTCATCACGACTAACTATGGCTACACCTTC.

This sequence joins TRBV2 and TRBJ1-2; D may be TRBD1 (6 bases). Trimming left V 1 base short and J 2 bases short, with 11 bases between. Germline V gives CDR1 SNHLY, CDR2 FYNNEI. The CDR3 extends over 15 amino acids. The CDR3 DNA follows: TGTGCCAGCAGTGAAGGTGTGGGGGCGAACTATGGCTACACCTTC. It codes for CASSEGVGANYGYTF.

The V gene is TRBV29-1, the J gene TRBJ1-2; D is possibly TRBD1 (6 bases). Germline assignment: CDR1 SQVTM and CDR2 ANQGSEA. This CDR3 is 10 amino acids long. V gave up 7 bases and J gave up 6 bases, with 9 bases separating them. CDR3 DNA: TGCAGCGCCGAGGGGGATGGCTACACCTTC. Its protein product is CSAEGDGYTF.

The V call is TRBV27, the J call TRBJ1-2; TRBD1 might be the D (5 bases). V was cut by 9 bases and J by 8 bases, with 19 bases left in between. This CDR3 spans 13 amino acids. Germline V lookup: CDR1 MNHEY, CDR2 SMNVEV (reference sequence). CDR3 sequence (DNA): TGTGCCAGTTACGGGGGAGCCTATGGAGGCTACACCTTC. Translating it yields CASYGGAYGGYTF.

This clonotype was detected only a few times. The chain combines TRBV29-1 with TRBJ1-4; D uncertain. Germline-derived CDR1 and CDR2 are SQVTM and ANQGSEA. The CDR3 spans 12 residues. Trimming removed 5 bases at V and 6 bases at J, with 10 bases between. The CDR3 coding sequence is TGCAGCGTTTGTGGCCCCCATGAAAAACTGTTTTTT. Translation gives CSVCGPHEKLFF. Full variable domain (remainder filled in from reference TRBV29-1 and TRBJ1-4): SAVISQKPSRDICQRGTSLTIQCQVDSQVTMMFWYRQQPGQSLTLIATANQGSEATYESGFVIDKFPISRPNLTFSTLTVSNMSPEDSSIYLCSVCGPHEKLFFGSGTQLSVL.

The chain combines TRBV3-1 with TRBJ2-3; 8 bases are shared with TRBD2. V lost 4 bases and J lost 2; bases outside the gene matches: 8. The CDR3 runs to 16 residues. The V gene's germline CDR1 is LGHDT and CDR2 YNNKEL (reference sequence). CDR3 sequence: CASSRPGGLTTDTQYF. DNA for the CDR3: TGTGCCAGCAGCCGCCCGGGAGGGCTTACCACAGATACGCAGTATTTT.

The CDR3 nucleotides read TGCGCCAGCAGCTTGGTGGGGACAGGGGGATTAATTTACAATGAGCAGTTCTTC. Amino acids: CASSLVGTGGLIYNEQFF. The chain couples TRBV5-1 to TRBJ2-1, with 11 bases identical to TRBD1. Germline-derived CDR1 and CDR2 are SGHRS and YFSETQ. This CDR3 region has 18 residues. The junction had 9 bases not matched to a gene; V was cut back by 0 bases and J by 4 bases.

CDR3 loop: CASIETGVGANVLTF. As DNA, the CDR3 is TGTGCCAGCATTGAAACAGGGGTCGGGGCCAACGTCCTGACTTTC. The rearrangement uses TRBV28 and TRBJ2-6; TRBD1 agrees at 7 bases. There are 15 residues in the CDR3. The V gene's germline CDR1 is MDHEN and CDR2 SYDVKM. Losses at the gene ends were 7 bases for V and 4 bases for J; bases not matched to a gene: 7.

The V and J genes are TRBV5-1 and TRBJ1-2, with D uncertain. The CDR3 consists of 14 residues. Looked up from germline, CDR1 is SGHRS and CDR2 is YFSETQ. V was pared by 0 bases and J by 4 bases, with 10 bases between. CDR3 bases: TGCGCCAGCAGCTTGGCCTCGGACCGCTATGGCTACACCTTC. The encoded protein is CASSLASDRYGYTF. The full variable domain, rest sourced from reference TRBV5-1 and TRBJ1-2, is KAGVTQTPRYLIKTRGQQVTLSCSPISGHRSVSWYQQTPGQGLQFLFEYFSETQRNKGNFPGRFSGRQFSNSRSEMNVSTLELGDSALYLCASSLASDRYGYTFGSGTRLTVV.

The chain joins TRBV10-2 to TRBJ2-5; TRBD1 matches 8 bases. Germline CDR1 WSHSY, CDR2 SAAADI. This CDR3 has 10 amino acids. V was clipped by 8 bases and J by 13 bases; unmatched bases: 6. The chain's CDR3 is CASGGQGLYF. CDR3 DNA sequence: TGCGCCAGCGGAGGACAGGGATTGTACTTC.

This chain joins TRBV9 and TRBJ1-5; D not certain. The germline gives CDR1 SGDLS, CDR2 YYNGEE. Trimming left V 0 bases short and J 5 bases short, with 6 bases between. The CDR3 runs to 13 residues. The CDR3 region has the DNA TGTGCCAGCAGCGTAGCGCCCGATCAGCCCCAGCATTTT. It is translated as CASSVAPDQPQHF.

The chain uses TRBV13 and TRBJ2-2; D remains ambiguous. The CDR3 consists of 13 residues. With 3 bases removed from V and 6 bases from J, the gap between germline ends came to 8 bases. Per the germline V gene, CDR1 is PRHDT and CDR2 is FYEKMQ (reference sequence). CDR3 sequence: CASSFEPAGELFF. CDR3 nucleotide sequence: TGTGCCAGCAGCTTTGAGCCCGCCGGGGAGCTGTTTTTT.

V and J are TRBV7-3 and TRBJ1-2, with 12 bases fitting TRBD1. There are 17 residues in the CDR3. V was clipped by 5 bases and J by 8 bases; unmatched bases: 15. CDR1 is SGHTA and CDR2 is FQGTGA in the germline V gene. The CDR3 is CASSAGVPGQGAPGYTF. The DNA for the CDR3 is TGTGCCAGCAGCGCCGGGGTACCGGGACAGGGGGCGCCCGGCTACACCTTC.